Listed here is a single TCR beta chain. The CDR3 has 11 amino acids. Trimming left V 3 bases short and J 4 bases short, with 3 bases between. The cDNA was generated through 5'RACE incorporating 10-nucleotide random UMIs. MiXCR, applied by TCRdb to the 5' RACE reads, yields one record per CDR3 protein. The top ten clones hold approximately 8.7% of a sample with 39,000 or so distinct CDR3 sequences, more than 4.5% of them seen once. These data originate in a study of neurological immune-mediated disorders. The V and J genes are TRBV12-3 or TRBV12-4 and TRBJ1-2; no clear D. This TCR was recovered from a man younger than 35 in good health. Sequenced material: CD4+ T cells from blood. This chain's CDR3 is CASSFTYGYTF. The CDR3 coding sequence is TGTGCCAGCAGTTTTACCTATGGCTACACCTTC.